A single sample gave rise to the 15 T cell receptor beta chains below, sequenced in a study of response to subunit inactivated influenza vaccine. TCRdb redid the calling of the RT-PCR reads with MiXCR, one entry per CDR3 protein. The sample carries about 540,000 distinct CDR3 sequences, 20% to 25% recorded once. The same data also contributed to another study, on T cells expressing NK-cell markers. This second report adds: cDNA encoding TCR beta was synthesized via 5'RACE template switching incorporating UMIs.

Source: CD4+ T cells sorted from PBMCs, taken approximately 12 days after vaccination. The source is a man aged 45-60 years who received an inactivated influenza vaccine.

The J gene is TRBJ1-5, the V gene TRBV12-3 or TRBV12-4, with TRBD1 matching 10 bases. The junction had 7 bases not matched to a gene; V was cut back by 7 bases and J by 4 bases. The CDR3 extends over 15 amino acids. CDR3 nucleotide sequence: TGTGCCAGCACCACCGGGACAGGGGCTAATCAGCCCCAGCATTTT. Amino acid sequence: CASTTGTGANQPQHF.

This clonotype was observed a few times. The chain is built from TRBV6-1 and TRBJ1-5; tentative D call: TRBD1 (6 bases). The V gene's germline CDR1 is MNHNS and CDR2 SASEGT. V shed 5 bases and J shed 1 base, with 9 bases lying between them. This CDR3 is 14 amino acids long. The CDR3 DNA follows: TGTGCCAGCAGTAGGGGGGCGAGCAATCAGCCCCAGCATTTT. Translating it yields CASSRGASNQPQHF.

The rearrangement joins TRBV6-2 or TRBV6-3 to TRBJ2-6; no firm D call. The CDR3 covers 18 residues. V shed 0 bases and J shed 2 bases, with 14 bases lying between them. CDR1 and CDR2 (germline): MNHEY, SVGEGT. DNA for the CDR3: TGTGCCAGCAGTTACTCACCAGGTGACCTAGCTGGGGCCAACGTCCTGACTTTC. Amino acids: CASSYSPGDLAGANVLTF.

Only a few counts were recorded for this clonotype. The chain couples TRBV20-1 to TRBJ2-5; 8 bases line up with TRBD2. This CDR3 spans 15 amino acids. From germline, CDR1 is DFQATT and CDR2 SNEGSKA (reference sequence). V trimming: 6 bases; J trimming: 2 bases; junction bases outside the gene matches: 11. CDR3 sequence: CSAPGIAGRQETQYF. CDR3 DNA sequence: TGCAGTGCCCCGGGGATAGCGGGAAGGCAAGAGACCCAGTACTTC.

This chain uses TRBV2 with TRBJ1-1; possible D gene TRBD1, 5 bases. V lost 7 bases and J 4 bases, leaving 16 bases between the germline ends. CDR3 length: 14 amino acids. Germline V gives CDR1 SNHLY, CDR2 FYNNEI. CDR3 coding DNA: TGTGCCAGCAAGGGGAGGGCGGTGATCACTGAAGCTTTCTTT. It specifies CASKGRAVITEAFF.

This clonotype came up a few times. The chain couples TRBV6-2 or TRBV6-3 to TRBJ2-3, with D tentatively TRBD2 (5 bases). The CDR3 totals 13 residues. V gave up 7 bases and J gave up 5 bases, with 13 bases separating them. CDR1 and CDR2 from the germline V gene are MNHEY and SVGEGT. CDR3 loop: CASIKRVEDTQYF. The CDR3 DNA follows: TGTGCCAGCATCAAGAGGGTCGAAGATACGCAGTATTTT.

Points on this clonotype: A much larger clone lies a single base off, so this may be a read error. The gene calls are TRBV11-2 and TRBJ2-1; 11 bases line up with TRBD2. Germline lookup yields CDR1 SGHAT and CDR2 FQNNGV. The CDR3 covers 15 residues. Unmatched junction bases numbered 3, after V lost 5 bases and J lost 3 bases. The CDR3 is CASSQGLAVYNEQFF. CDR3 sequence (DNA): TGTGCCAGCAGCCAGGGACTAGCGGTCTACAATGAGCAGTTCTTC.

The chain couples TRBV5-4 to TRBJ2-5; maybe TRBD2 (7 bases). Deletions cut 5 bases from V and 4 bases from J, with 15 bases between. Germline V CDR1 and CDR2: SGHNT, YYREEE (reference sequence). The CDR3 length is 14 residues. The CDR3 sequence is CASSSRGGRETQYF. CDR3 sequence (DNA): TGTGCCAGCAGTTCGAGGGGGGGGCGAGAGACCCAGTACTTC.

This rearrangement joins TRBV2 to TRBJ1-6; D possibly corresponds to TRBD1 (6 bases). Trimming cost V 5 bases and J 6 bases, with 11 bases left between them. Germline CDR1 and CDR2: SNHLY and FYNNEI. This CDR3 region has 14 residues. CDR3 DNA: TGTGCCAGCAGTCCACAGGGCCCTAATTCACCCCTCCACTTT. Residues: CASSPQGPNSPLHF.

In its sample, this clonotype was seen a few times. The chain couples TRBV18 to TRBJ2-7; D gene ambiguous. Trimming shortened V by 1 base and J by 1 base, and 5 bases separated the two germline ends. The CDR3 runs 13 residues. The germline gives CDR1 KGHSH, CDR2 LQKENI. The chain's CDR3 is CASSPQLSYEQYF. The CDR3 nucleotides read TGTGCCAGCTCACCACAATTATCCTACGAGCAGTACTTC.

The CDR3: CSATVSTGLNEQYF. DNA for the CDR3: TGCAGTGCTACCGTTTCTACAGGGCTGAACGAGCAGTACTTC. V and J are TRBV20-1 and TRBJ2-7, with D perhaps TRBD1 (6 bases). Trimming cost V 4 bases and J 5 bases, with 18 bases left between them. CDR3 length: 14 amino acids. Germline values: CDR1 DFQATT, CDR2 SNEGSKA (reference sequence).

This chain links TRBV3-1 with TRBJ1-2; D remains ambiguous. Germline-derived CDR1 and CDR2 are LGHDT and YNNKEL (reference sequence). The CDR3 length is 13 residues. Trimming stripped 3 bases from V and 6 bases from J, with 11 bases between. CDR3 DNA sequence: TGTGCCAGCAGCCAGATCCGGGCACATGGCTACACCTTC. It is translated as CASSQIRAHGYTF.

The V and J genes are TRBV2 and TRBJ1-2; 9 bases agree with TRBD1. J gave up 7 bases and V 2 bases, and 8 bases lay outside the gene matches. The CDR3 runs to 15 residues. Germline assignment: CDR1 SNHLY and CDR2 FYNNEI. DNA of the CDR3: TGTGCCAGCAGTGAATTATCGGGACAGGGTGCTGGCTACACCTTC. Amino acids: CASSELSGQGAGYTF. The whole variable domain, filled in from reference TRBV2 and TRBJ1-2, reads EPEVTQTPSHQVTQMGQEVILRCVPISNHLYFYWYRQILGQKVEFLVSFYNNEISEKSEIFDDQFSVERPDGSNFTLKIRSTKLEDSAMYFCASSELSGQGAGYTFGSGTRLTVV.

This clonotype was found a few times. DNA of the CDR3: TGCGCCAGCAGCGCGTCTAGCGGGGGTCCAGATACGCAGTATTTT. This sequence encodes CASSASSGGPDTQYF. The genes are TRBV5-1 and TRBJ2-3, with 10 bases identical to TRBD2. This CDR3 is 15 amino acids long. Germline V lookup: CDR1 SGHRS, CDR2 YFSETQ. Losses at the gene ends were 4 bases for V and 4 bases for J; bases not matched to a gene: 6. The variable domain in full, with the rest retrieved from reference TRBV5-1 and TRBJ2-3, is KAGVTQTPRYLIKTRGQQVTLSCSPISGHRSVSWYQQTPGQGLQFLFEYFSETQRNKGNFPGRFSGRQFSNSRSEMNVSTLELGDSALYLCASSASSGGPDTQYFGPGTRLTVL.

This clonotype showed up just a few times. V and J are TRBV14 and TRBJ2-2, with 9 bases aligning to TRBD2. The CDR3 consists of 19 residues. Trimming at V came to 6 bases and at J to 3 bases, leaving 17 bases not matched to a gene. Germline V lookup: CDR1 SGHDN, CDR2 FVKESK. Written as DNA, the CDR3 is TGTGCCAGCAGTCAGATAAAAACCGGGACTAGCCTCGACACCGGGGAGCTGTTTTTT. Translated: CASSQIKTGTSLDTGELFF.